The TCR beta chain under discussion was sequenced for a study of CD8 T cells in Susac syndrome. Random-hexamer reverse transcription was applied to about 0.45 to 1 ug RNA. TCRdb independently ran MiXCR on the immunoSEQ multiplex PCR reads; one entry per CDR3 protein. The repertoire holds roughly 120,000 distinct CDR3 sequences, with approximately 93% as singletons. This CDR3 is 14 amino acids long. Trimming pared 6 bases from V and 4 bases from J, leaving 16 bases between. Germline CDR1 is LGHNT and CDR2 is FRNRAP. The rearrangement joins TRBV12-5 to TRBJ2-7; perhaps D is TRBD1 or TRBD2 (5 bases each). This clonotype was sampled from a human donor with multiple sclerosis. Sequencing was performed on CD8+ T cells from PBMCs. Written as DNA, the CDR3 is TGTGCTAGTGGATCGCCCGGGACGTGGTACGAGCAGTACTTC. Its translation: CASGSPGTWYEQYF.